Sequencing of this T cell receptor (beta chain) was carried out in a study of blood T cell repertoires in COVID-19. Germline loops: CDR1 LGHNT, CDR2 FRNRAP. The ends lost 3 bases at V and 6 bases at J; junction bases unmatched: 9. The CDR3 totals 16 residues. Assay: immunoSEQ multiplex PCR; the TCRdb copy retains only in-frame clones and omits some. The sample contains 100,000 or so clones, about 93% of which appear only once. The genes are TRBV12-5 and TRBJ2-2, with 8 bases aligning to TRBD1. This clonotype originated in a woman aged 50 to 60 in a cohort sampled during active COVID-19. The sequenced material came from peripheral blood. CDR3 nucleotide sequence: TGTGCTAGTGGTTTCATTGCCCGGACAGGGCCCGGGGAGCTGTTTTTT. This codes for CASGFIARTGPGELFF.